The clone carrying this T cell receptor beta chain was counted a single time. The data were obtained in a study of T cell responses to AZD1222 COVID-19 vaccine. The germline gives CDR1 LNHDA, CDR2 SQIVND (reference sequence). The CDR3 is made up of 16 amino acids. Trimming pared 3 bases from V and 4 bases from J, leaving 15 bases between. TCRdb's copy holds only in-frame clones and misses some; the assay was immunoSEQ multiplex PCR. Of roughly 250,000 clones listed, 85% to 95% are singletons. This specimen was peripheral blood, taken on day 0 of AZD1222 vaccination. The receptor's source is an adult in good health. J is TRBJ2-2 and V is TRBV19; D gene uncertain. The chain's CDR3 is CASSIGVSETTGELFF. In nucleotides, the CDR3 is TGTGCCAGTAGTATCGGTGTGAGCGAAACCACCGGGGAGCTGTTTTTT.